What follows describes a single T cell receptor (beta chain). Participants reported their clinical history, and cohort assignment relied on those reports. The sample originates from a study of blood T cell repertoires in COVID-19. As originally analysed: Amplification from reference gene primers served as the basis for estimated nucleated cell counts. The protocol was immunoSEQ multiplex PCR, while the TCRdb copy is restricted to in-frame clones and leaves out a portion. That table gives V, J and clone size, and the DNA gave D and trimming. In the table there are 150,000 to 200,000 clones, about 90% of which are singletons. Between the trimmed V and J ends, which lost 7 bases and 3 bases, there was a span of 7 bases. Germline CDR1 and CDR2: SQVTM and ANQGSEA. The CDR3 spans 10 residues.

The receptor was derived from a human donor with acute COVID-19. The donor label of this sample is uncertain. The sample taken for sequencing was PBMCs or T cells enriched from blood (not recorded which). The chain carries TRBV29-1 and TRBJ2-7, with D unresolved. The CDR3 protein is CSALGYEQYF. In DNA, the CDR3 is TGCAGCGCTCTCGGCTACGAGCAGTACTTC.